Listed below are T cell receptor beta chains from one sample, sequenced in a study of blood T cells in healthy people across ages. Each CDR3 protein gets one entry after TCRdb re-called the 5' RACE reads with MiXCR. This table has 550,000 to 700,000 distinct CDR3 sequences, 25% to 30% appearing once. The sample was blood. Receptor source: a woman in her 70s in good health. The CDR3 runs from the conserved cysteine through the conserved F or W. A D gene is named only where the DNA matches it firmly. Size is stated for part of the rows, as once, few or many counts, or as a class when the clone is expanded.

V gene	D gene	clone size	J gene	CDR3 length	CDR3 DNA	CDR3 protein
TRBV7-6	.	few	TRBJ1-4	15	TGTGCCAGCAGCTTAGATAGTATCCCTGATGAAAAACTGTTTTTT	CASSLDSIPDEKLFF
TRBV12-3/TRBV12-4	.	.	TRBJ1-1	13	TGTGCCAGCAGTTCCCGGAGGAACACTGAAGCTTTCTTT	CASSSRRNTEAFF
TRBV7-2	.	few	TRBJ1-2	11	TGTGCCATAGGGGAGGGCTATGGCTACACCTTC	CAIGEGYGYTF
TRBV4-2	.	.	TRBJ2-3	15	TGTGCCAGCAGCCAAGGTACAGGCATCACAGATACGCAGTATTTT	CASSQGTGITDTQYF
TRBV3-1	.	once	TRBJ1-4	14	TGTGCCAGCAGCCCCCTTCAGGAGGATGAAAAACTGTTTTTT	CASSPLQEDEKLFF
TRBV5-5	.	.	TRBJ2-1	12	TGTGCCAGCAGCTTGGCGTGGTATGAGCAGTTCTTC	CASSLAWYEQFF
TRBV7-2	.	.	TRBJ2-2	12	TGTGCCAGCAGCCACAACACCGGGGAGCTGTTTTTT	CASSHNTGELFF
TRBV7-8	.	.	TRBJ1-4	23	TGTGCCAGCAGCTTAGGTCGGGGGCCCTCCGGCACAGGGTCGCGTAAGGCTAATGAAAAACTGTTTTTT	CASSLGRGPSGTGSRKANEKLFF
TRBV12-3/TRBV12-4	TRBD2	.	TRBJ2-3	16	TGTGCCAGCACCCCTTCATGGGGAGGGATCGGAGATGCGCAGTATTTT	CASTPSWGGIGDAQYF
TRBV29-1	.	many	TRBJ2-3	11	TGCAGCGTTGGGTCCACAGATACGCAGTATTTT	CSVGSTDTQYF
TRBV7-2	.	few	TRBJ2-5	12	TGTGCCAGCAGCTTTTATAGCGAGGGGATGGACTTC	CASSFYSEGMDF
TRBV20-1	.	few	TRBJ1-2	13	TGCAGTGCTAGTACAGGGATGAGCTATGGCTACACCTTC	CSASTGMSYGYTF
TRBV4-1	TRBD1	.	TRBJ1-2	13	TGCGCCAGCAGCCAGGGACAGGGGGCGCTGCCCACCTTC	CASSQGQGALPTF